A single TCR beta chain is shown here with its context. Reverse transcription of about 0.45 to 1 ug RNA was performed with random hexamers. TCRdb reanalysed the immunoSEQ multiplex PCR reads using MiXCR and keeps one entry per CDR3 protein. The repertoire consists of approximately 120,000 distinct CDR3 sequences, with 85% to 95% occurring once and the leading ten covering less than 0.4%. The data originate from a study of CD8 T cells in Susac syndrome. J lost 8 bases, V lost 3 bases, and 4 bases had no gene match. The germline CDR1 and CDR2 sequences are SGDLS and YYNGEE. The CDR3 sequence is 14 residues long.

This clonotype was obtained from a human donor with multiple sclerosis. The sample consisted of CD8+ T cells from PBMCs. The rearrangement uses TRBV9 and TRBJ1-4; 10 bases line up with TRBD1. The CDR3 sequence: CASSATGGGEKLFF. In DNA, the CDR3 is TGTGCCAGCAGCGCGACAGGGGGCGGGGAAAAACTGTTTTTT.